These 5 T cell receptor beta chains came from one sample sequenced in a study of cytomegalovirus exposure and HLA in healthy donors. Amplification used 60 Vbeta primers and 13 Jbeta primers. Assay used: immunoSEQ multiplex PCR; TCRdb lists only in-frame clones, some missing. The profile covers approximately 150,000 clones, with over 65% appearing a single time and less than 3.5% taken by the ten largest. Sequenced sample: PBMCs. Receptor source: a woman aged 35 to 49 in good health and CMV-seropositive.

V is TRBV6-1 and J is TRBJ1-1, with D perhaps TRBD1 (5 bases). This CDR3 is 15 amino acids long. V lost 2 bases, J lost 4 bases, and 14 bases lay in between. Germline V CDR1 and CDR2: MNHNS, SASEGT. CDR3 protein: CASSERWGGTTEAFF. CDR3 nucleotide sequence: TGTGCCAGCAGTGAAAGATGGGGGGGGACCACTGAAGCTTTCTTT.

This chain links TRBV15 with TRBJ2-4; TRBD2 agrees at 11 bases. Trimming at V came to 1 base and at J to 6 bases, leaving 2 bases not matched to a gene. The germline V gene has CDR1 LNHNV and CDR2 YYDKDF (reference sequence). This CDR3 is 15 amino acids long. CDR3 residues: CATSRGGTSGNIQYF. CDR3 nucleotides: TGTGCCACCAGCAGAGGTGGGACTAGCGGAAACATTCAGTACTTC. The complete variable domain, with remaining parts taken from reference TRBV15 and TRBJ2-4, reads DAMVIQNPRYQVTQFGKPVTLSCSQTLNHNVMYWYQQKSSQAPKLLFHYYDKDFNNEADTPDNFQSRRPNTSFCFLDIRSPGLGDTAMYLCATSRGGTSGNIQYFGAGTRLSVL.

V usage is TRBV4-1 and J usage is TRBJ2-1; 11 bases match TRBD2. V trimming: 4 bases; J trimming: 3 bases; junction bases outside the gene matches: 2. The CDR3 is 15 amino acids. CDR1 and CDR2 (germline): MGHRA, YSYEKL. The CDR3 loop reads CASSPLAGDYNEQFF. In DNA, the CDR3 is TGCGCCAGCAGCCCACTAGCGGGGGACTACAATGAGCAGTTCTTC.

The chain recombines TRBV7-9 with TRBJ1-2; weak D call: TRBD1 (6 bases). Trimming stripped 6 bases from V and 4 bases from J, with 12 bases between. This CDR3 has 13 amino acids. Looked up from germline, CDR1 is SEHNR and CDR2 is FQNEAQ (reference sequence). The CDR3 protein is CASREGGAYGYTF. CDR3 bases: TGTGCCAGCAGGGAAGGGGGAGCCTATGGCTACACCTTC.

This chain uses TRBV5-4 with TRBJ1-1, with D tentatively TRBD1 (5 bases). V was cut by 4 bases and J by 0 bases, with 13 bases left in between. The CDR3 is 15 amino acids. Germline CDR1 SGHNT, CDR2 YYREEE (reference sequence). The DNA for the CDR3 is TGTGCCAGCAGCCCCCAGGGTGGGATGAACACTGAAGCTTTCTTT. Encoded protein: CASSPQGGMNTEAFF.